This entry lists 29 T cell receptor beta chains sequenced from one sample in a study of spatial heterogeneity in lung cancer. In TCRdb, the 5' RACE reads were re-called with MiXCR into one record per CDR3 protein. The sample shows about 36,000 distinct CDR3 sequences, approximately 8% of them seen only once. The time point here: blood at routine non-recurrence follow-up after resection. The specimen was PBMCs, collected at follow-up. These receptors were taken from a male donor with early-stage non-small cell lung cancer.

This clonotype has ten or more counts. The rearrangement links TRBV7-3 to TRBJ2-3, with D possibly matching TRBD1 (6 bases). The ends were cut back, 0 bases at V and 0 bases at J, with 7 bases in the middle. Germline lookup yields CDR1 SGHTA and CDR2 FQGTGA. The CDR3 length is 15 residues. CDR3 residues: CASSLTGASTDTQYF. The CDR3 DNA follows: TGTGCCAGCAGCTTAACGGGGGCAAGCACAGATACGCAGTATTTT.

Comments on this clonotype: This may arise from a read error, as a much more abundant clone is one base away. The chain joins TRBV7-2 to TRBJ1-5; no definite D call. Germline V gene data show CDR1 as SGHTA and CDR2 as FQGNSA. There are 16 residues in the CDR3. V was pared by 1 base and J by 3 bases, with 13 bases between. CDR3 nucleotides: TGTGCCAGCAGCTTAGAACCCTGGGAGGACAATCAGCCCCAGCATTTT. Translated, it gives CASSLEPWEDNQPQHF.

At least ten counts were recorded for this clonotype. The chain recombines TRBV4-2 with TRBJ1-5; the D gene is possibly TRBD1 (5 bases). V lost 0 bases and J 4 bases, leaving 22 bases between the germline ends. The CDR3 totals 19 residues. CDR1 and CDR2 from the germline V gene are LGHNA and YNFKEQ. The CDR3 sequence: CASSQEPLGSPGRNQPQHF. CDR3 bases: TGTGCCAGCAGCCAAGAACCCCTGGGCAGTCCGGGGCGTAATCAGCCCCAGCATTTT.

This clonotype was seen repeatedly, ten times or more. The chain couples TRBV11-2 to TRBJ2-3; 10 nucleotides align to TRBD2. Germline loops: CDR1 SGHAT, CDR2 FQNNGV. V shed 1 base, J shed 5 bases, and the junction held 6 bases outside the gene matches. This CDR3 has 16 amino acids. The DNA for the CDR3 is TGTGCCAGCAGCTTAGTGAGCGGGGGGGCTGAAGATACGCAGTATTTT. It specifies CASSLVSGGAEDTQYF.

The sample holds a few counts of this clonotype. The chain uses TRBV12-3 or TRBV12-4 and TRBJ2-3; 9 nucleotides line up with TRBD1. Trimming took 6 bases from V and 3 from J; bases not matched to a gene: 7. The CDR3 totals 15 residues. In DNA form, the CDR3 reads TGTGCCAGCAGCCCCGGACAGGGGCGAACAGATACGCAGTATTTT. Its protein product is CASSPGQGRTDTQYF.

The table lists this clonotype with many counts. This chain joins TRBV2 and TRBJ2-1; D not certain. CDR1 and CDR2 from the germline V gene are SNHLY and FYNNEI. V lost 7 bases and J lost 5, with 6 bases in between. This CDR3 is 11 amino acids long. CDR3 residues: CASNYHNEQFF. CDR3 nucleotides: TGTGCCAGCAACTACCACAATGAGCAGTTCTTC.

This clonotype was observed once. The junction differs from germline at one of its ends, possibly a read error. The chain carries TRBV27 and TRBJ1-1; D gene ambiguous. CDR3 length: 13 residues. Per germline, CDR1 MNHEY and CDR2 SMNVEV (reference sequence). The chain's CDR3 is CARSFFRNTEAFF. The CDR3 DNA follows: TGTGCCAGAAGTTTTTTCAGAAACACTGAAGCTTTCTTT.

V gene TRBV5-1 combines with J gene TRBJ1-3; no clear D. V was pared by 1 base and J by 4 bases, with 12 bases between. The germline V gene encodes CDR1 SGHRS and CDR2 YFSETQ. The CDR3 loop spans 15 amino acids. The CDR3 sequence is CASSLQRAPGNTIYF. CDR3 DNA: TGCGCCAGCAGCTTGCAGAGGGCGCCAGGAAACACCATATATTTT.

This clonotype was found many times. The V call is TRBV11-2, the J call TRBJ2-5; D is possibly TRBD1 or TRBD2 (6 bases each). This CDR3 has 16 amino acids. Trimming cost V 5 bases and J 1 base, with 17 bases left between them. From germline, CDR1 is SGHAT and CDR2 FQNNGV. In nucleotides, the CDR3 is TGTGCCAGCAGCATGCCGGGGGCGGGGACCCAAGAGACCCAGTACTTC. It encodes CASSMPGAGTQETQYF.

This clonotype was seen ten or more times. The chain combines TRBV27 with TRBJ2-2; no clear D gene. This CDR3 is built from 13 residues. V lost 6 bases, J lost 6 bases, and 11 bases lay in between. Looked up from germline, CDR1 is MNHEY and CDR2 is SMNVEV (reference sequence). CDR3 amino acids: CASRQGQAGELFF. The CDR3 coding sequence is TGTGCCAGCAGACAAGGGCAGGCCGGGGAGCTGTTTTTT.

This clonotype was counted ten times or more. V is TRBV29-1 and J is TRBJ1-1; D is possibly TRBD1 (6 bases). Per the germline V gene, CDR1 is SQVTM and CDR2 is ANQGSEA. The CDR3 has 16 amino acids. V lost 5 bases to trimming and J lost 1 base, with 20 bases between them. The DNA of the CDR3 is TGCAGCGTTAGAGGGGGGCAGGGACCCAAGAACACTGAAGCTTTCTTT. It encodes CSVRGGQGPKNTEAFF.

This clonotype was counted at least ten times. The J gene is TRBJ2-2, the V gene TRBV7-6; 9 positions match TRBD1. The CDR3 consists of 16 residues. V shed 4 bases and J 5 bases; nucleotides not matched to a gene: 8. The germline V gene encodes CDR1 SGHVS and CDR2 FNYEAQ. The CDR3 is CASSSEDRGWTGELFF. DNA for the CDR3: TGTGCCAGCAGCTCCGAAGACAGGGGGTGGACCGGGGAGCTGTTTTTT.

This clonotype was observed at least ten times. The rearrangement links TRBV3-1 to TRBJ2-7; a weak D match, TRBD1 (6 bases). V dropped 2 bases and J dropped 0 bases, with 8 bases sitting between them. Germline V gives CDR1 LGHDT, CDR2 YNNKEL (reference sequence). This CDR3 has 14 residues. The CDR3 DNA reads as TGTGCCAGCAGCCAACAGGGGCCCTCCTACGAGCAGTACTTC. It codes for CASSQQGPSYEQYF.

This clonotype was seen many times. V and J are TRBV6-5 and TRBJ1-1, with D unresolved. CDR3 length: 12 amino acids. V was clipped by 6 bases and J by 5 bases, with 10 bases between them. Per the germline V gene, CDR1 is MNHEY and CDR2 is SVGAGI. CDR3 DNA: TGTGCCAGCAGGGGCATAGGGACTGAAGCTTTCTTT. It is translated as CASRGIGTEAFF.

This clonotype was observed at least ten times. The chain couples TRBV5-4 to TRBJ2-1, with TRBD1 identical over 11 bases. The CDR3 runs 15 residues. CDR1 SGHNT and CDR2 YYREEE come from the germline V gene (reference sequence). V was pared by 4 bases and J by 8 bases, with 8 bases of the junction left unmatched. CDR3 in DNA: TGTGCCAGCAGCGCCCGGGACAGGGGGGTCGATGAGCAGTTCTTC. Amino acids: CASSARDRGVDEQFF.

This clonotype was seen repeatedly, ten times or more. In nucleotides, the CDR3 is TGCGCCAGCAGCCCGACAGGGGGCGCACGGGACACTGAAGCTTTCTTT. Residues: CASSPTGGARDTEAFF. The chain combines TRBV5-1 with TRBJ1-1, with TRBD1 matching over 10 bases. Germline V gene sequence: CDR1 SGHRS, CDR2 YFSETQ. V was pared by 4 bases and J by 3 bases, with 9 bases of the junction left unmatched. The CDR3 covers 16 residues.

This clonotype appeared many times. V and J are TRBV7-9 and TRBJ1-5; D unclear. This CDR3 region has 13 residues. Germline lookup yields CDR1 SEHNR and CDR2 FQNEAQ (reference sequence). With 0 bases removed from V and 6 bases from J, the gap between germline ends came to 6 bases. The CDR3 bases are TGTGCCAGCAGCTTAGCTTTGTTTCAGCCCCAGCATTTT. As protein: CASSLALFQPQHF.

This clonotype was seen more than once but under ten times. J is TRBJ2-7 and V is TRBV5-4; perhaps TRBD1 as D (6 bases). This CDR3 comprises 15 residues. Germline loops: CDR1 SGHNT, CDR2 YYREEE (reference sequence). Deletions cut 4 bases from V and 0 bases from J, with 14 bases between. For the CDR3, the DNA is TGTGCCAGCAGCATACAGGGAGAACTCTCCTACGAGCAGTACTTC. It translates to CASSIQGELSYEQYF.

This clonotype was observed many times. The chain joins TRBV3-1 to TRBJ2-3, with D possibly matching TRBD2 (5 bases). Germline CDR1 reads LGHDT; CDR2 reads YNNKEL (reference sequence). The CDR3 extends over 17 amino acids. The V and J ends lost 1 base and 1 base respectively, with 15 bases between them. CDR3 bases: TGTGCCAGCAGCCAAGGAGGGCTCAGCACAGGCACAGATACGCAGTATTTT. Translating gives CASSQGGLSTGTDTQYF.

This clonotype was seen repeatedly, ten times or more. The chain uses TRBV9 and TRBJ1-1; TRBD1 matches 7 bases. The CDR3 is 16 residues long. J lost 4 bases, V lost 3 bases, and 12 bases had no gene match. Germline lookup yields CDR1 SGDLS and CDR2 YYNGEE. The CDR3 DNA is TGTGCCAGCAGCGCTGGAGGGGGCGCAGGAGGCACTGAAGCTTTCTTT. Translating it yields CASSAGGGAGGTEAFF.

This clonotype was picked up many times. The V gene is TRBV3-1, the J gene TRBJ1-1; the D is unclear. Trimming shortened V by 1 base and J by 0 bases, and 9 bases separated the two germline ends. Germline values: CDR1 LGHDT, CDR2 YNNKEL (reference sequence). The CDR3 is 15 amino acids. As DNA, the CDR3 is TGTGCCAGCAGCCAAGTGGCGGCTCTGAACACTGAAGCTTTCTTT. Its protein is CASSQVAALNTEAFF. Full variable domain (rest looked up from reference TRBV3-1 and TRBJ1-1): DTAVSQTPKYLVTQMGNDKSIKCEQNLGHDTMYWYKQDSKKFLKIMFSYNNKELIINETVPNRFSPKSPDKAHLNLHINSLELGDSAVYFCASSQVAALNTEAFFGQGTRLTVV.

This clonotype was detected ten times or more. The chain carries TRBV7-8 and TRBJ2-3; D may be TRBD1 or TRBD2 (5 bases each). The CDR3 sequence is 15 residues long. V lost 4 bases to trimming and J lost 0 bases, with 11 bases between them. Germline V gene sequence: CDR1 SGHVS, CDR2 FQNEAQ. The CDR3 nucleotides read TGTGCCAGCAGCTGGGACCCCTCGAGCACAGATACGCAGTATTTT. Its protein product is CASSWDPSSTDTQYF.

This clonotype was detected ten times or more. V usage is TRBV5-6 and J usage is TRBJ1-1; D ambiguous. The CDR3 has 12 amino acids. V lost 0 bases, J lost 7 bases, and 7 bases lay in between. Germline V gene sequence: CDR1 SGHDT, CDR2 YYEEEE. CDR3 in DNA: TGTGCCAGCAGCTTGGTTGGGTTTGAAGCTTTCTTT. It encodes CASSLVGFEAFF. Together with reference TRBV5-6 and TRBJ1-1, the CDR3 gives the full variable domain: DAGVTQSPTHLIKTRGQQVTLRCSPKSGHDTVSWYQQALGQGPQFIFQYYEEEERQRGNFPDRFSGHQFPNYSSELNVNALLLGDSALYLCASSLVGFEAFFGQGTRLTVV.

This clonotype appeared many times. V usage is TRBV6-6 and J usage is TRBJ1-1; maybe TRBD1 (5 bases). This CDR3 has 15 residues. Germline CDR1 reads MNHNY; CDR2 reads SVGAGI (reference sequence). Trimming pared 3 bases from V and 4 bases from J, leaving 15 bases between. The CDR3 DNA is TGTGCCAGCAGTTATTTTGGGGGACGAGGCACTGAAGCTTTCTTT. This sequence encodes CASSYFGGRGTEAFF.

The sample holds many counts of this clonotype. The chain employs TRBV20-1 and TRBJ2-6; possibly TRBD1 for D (5 bases). Germline V lookup: CDR1 DFQATT, CDR2 SNEGSKA (reference sequence). Trimming took 3 bases from V and 1 from J, leaving 10 bases between them. This CDR3 has 15 amino acids. The CDR3 here is CSARDTSSGANVLTF. The CDR3 bases are TGCAGTGCTAGGGACACCTCTTCTGGGGCCAACGTCCTGACTTTC.

This clonotype was seen at least ten times. Here the CDR3 reads CASSGGGGYEQYF. In DNA form, the CDR3 reads TGTGCCAGCAGTGGCGGGGGGGGCTACGAGCAGTACTTC. V is TRBV7-6 and J is TRBJ2-7; 9 bases fit TRBD2. CDR1 and CDR2 (germline): SGHVS, FNYEAQ. Trimming cost V 6 bases and J 3 bases; bases outside gene matches: 3. The CDR3 is 13 amino acids.

This clonotype was observed at least ten times. The chain employs TRBV3-1 and TRBJ2-1; weak D call: TRBD2 (7 bases). The CDR3 runs 16 residues. Germline V gene data show CDR1 as LGHDT and CDR2 as YNNKEL (reference sequence). Trimming took off 3 bases at V and 8 bases at J, with 20 bases between the two ends. The DNA of the CDR3 is TGTGCCAGCAGCCACGGCGTGGGGGGGCAAGCTGATGAGCAGTTCTTC. It specifies CASSHGVGGQADEQFF.

This clonotype has a count of ten or more. The V call is TRBV7-6, the J call TRBJ2-2; 8 bases map to TRBD2. The CDR3 has 15 amino acids. Germline CDR1 reads SGHVS; CDR2 reads FNYEAQ. J gave up 6 bases and V 6 bases, and 9 bases lay outside the gene matches. The CDR3 DNA reads as TGTGCCAGCAGGGAACTAGCGGTAGGGGCCGGGGAGCTGTTTTTT. Encoded protein: CASRELAVGAGELFF.

The sample holds many counts of this clonotype. The V gene is TRBV10-2, the J gene TRBJ2-7; 7 bases align to TRBD2. Unmatched junction bases numbered 11, after V lost 5 bases and J lost 4 bases. The CDR3 is made up of 15 amino acids. Germline-derived CDR1 and CDR2 are WSHSY and SAAADI. CDR3 DNA: TGCGCCAGCAGTTCCCTTACGGCGGGGGAATACGAGCAGTACTTC. Translation gives CASSSLTAGEYEQYF.